This is a list of T cell receptor beta chains from one sample in a study of T cell responses to AZD1222 COVID-19 vaccine. The table came from immunoSEQ multiplex PCR; TCRdb's copy has only in-frame clones and leaves some out. This table holds around 150,000 clones, around nine tenths found once. Sample: peripheral blood, taken 28 days after the second AZD1222 dose. The receptors were sampled from an adult who received the AZD1222 COVID-19 vaccine. Both conserved end residues are part of each CDR3. D genes are given only for firm matches. Some rows mark clone size as missing; the rest say once, few, many or name a class of expanded clone.

>TRBJ2-7|TRBD2|TRBV11-2|NA
CASNSFLLAGSSYEQYF
TGTGCCAGCAACAGCTTCTTACTAGCGGGATCATCCTACGAGCAGTACTTC
>TRBJ1-3|NA|TRBV6-1|NA
CASSEVGPSSGNTIYF
TGTGCCAGCAGTGAAGTCGGACCTTCCTCTGGAAACACCATATATTTT
>TRBJ1-5|NA|TRBV2|NA
CASSEDFAGSQPQHF
TGTGCCAGCAGTGAAGATTTCGCAGGTAGTCAGCCCCAGCATTTT
>TRBJ1-3|NA|TRBV27|NA
CASRLGVDSGNTIYF
TGTGCCAGCAGACTAGGGGTGGACTCTGGAAACACCATATATTTT
>TRBJ1-5|NA|TRBV19|NA
CASSIRGQPQHF
TGTGCCAGTAGTATTAGGGGACAGCCCCAGCATTTT
>TRBJ1-1|TRBD1|TRBV29-1|NA
CSYRGLGTEAFF
TGCAGCTACAGGGGGTTGGGGACTGAAGCTTTCTTT
>TRBJ2-1|TRBD2|TRBV5-1|NA
CASSGLAEHNEQFF
TGCGCCAGCAGTGGACTAGCGGAGCACAATGAGCAGTTCTTC
>TRBJ2-1|NA|TRBV19|once
CASSMRFGGGGYNEQFF
TGTGCCAGTAGTATGAGGTTCGGGGGAGGAGGCTACAATGAGCAGTTCTTC
>TRBJ2-7|TRBD1|TRBV14|NA
CASSQTGVTYEQYF
TGTGCCAGCAGCCAAACAGGGGTGACCTACGAGCAGTACTTC
>TRBJ1-2|TRBD1|TRBV7-2|NA
CASSLLTPARDRVLYGYTF
TGTGCCAGCAGCCTACTTACTCCAGCGCGGGACAGGGTTTTGTATGGCTACACCTTC
>TRBJ1-3|TRBD1|TRBV3-1/TRBV3-2|NA
CASSPIGQGGTIYF
TGTGCCAGCAGCCCGATCGGACAGGGAGGCACCATATATTTT
>TRBJ2-7|TRBD2|TRBV7-9|NA
CASSLAGPSDEQYF
TGTGCCAGCAGCCTAGCGGGGCCTAGCGACGAGCAGTACTTC